This TCR beta chain comes out of a study of post-analysis software for immune sequencing data (dated by TCRdb to the mid-2010s). In the study overall: Relapsing-remitting, secondary progressive and progressive-relapsing multiple sclerosis were recorded as disease courses, and subtype annotation was lacking for some patients. The patient repertoires were compared against about 10 previously published healthy control repertoires obtained from donors aged roughly 6 to 26 years. A subset of samples was prepared in parallel using single-end sample barcoding, then pooled and co-amplified after Illumina adapter ligation.

To demonstrate the VDJtools post-analysis software, the study profiled TCR beta repertoires from the peripheral blood of 13 young patients with multiple sclerosis. The patients with multiple sclerosis were children and adolescents between roughly 6 and 15 years of age. Overall study outcomes, separate from this receptor: Strong co-clustering of samples prepared in the same batch was shown by direct clustering with F measure, prompting a batch-effect correction. Compared with controls, multiple sclerosis patients had significantly lower normalized Chao1 diversity, a finding suggesting substantial peripheral T-cell clonal expansion. The control group was slightly older than the multiple sclerosis patient group. Significantly higher frequencies in patients than in controls were found for about five TRBV segments, including TRBV5-6, TRBV5-1 and TRBV20-1.

CDR1 and CDR2 are drawn from the germline V gene: KGHDR, SFDVKD. The CDR3 runs 13 amino acids, cysteine and phenylalanine included. Only the CDR3 portion is preserved as DNA: 39 bases, with reading frame beginning at the first base. A distance of 4 bases separates the germline ends of V and J, which lose 1 base and 4 bases respectively. This clonotype appeared a few times. Its antigen specificity is not known. The sample holds no much larger clone one base away, and base qualities are not on file. Libraries were made using PCR. TCRdb shows the sequencer as Illumina HiSeq 2500. To reduce PCR and sequencing biases, unique molecular identifiers were built into the TCR beta cDNA libraries. Every 1 to 10 million input T cells yielded about 500,000 cDNA molecules, meaning each molecule approximated one T cell. The patient libraries were prepared and sequenced using the same protocol as the earlier healthy control dataset. Samples belonging to the same batch were prepared together, multiplexed and sequenced on a shared HiSeq lane. The original pipeline was this. Raw barcoded reads were processed with MIGEC, discarding single-read molecular identifier groups before consensus assembly and CDR3 extraction. VDJtools was used for post-analysis of the clonotype tables, with diversity normalized by down-sampling every dataset to the smallest sample size. To correct batch-related cross-sample contamination, repertoire overlap clustering matched CDR3 amino acid sequences but not nucleotide sequences. In-frame beta chains were kept once TCRdb had trimmed the public reads at Q25 with fastp and called clones with MiXCR. Rows are combined by CDR3 protein, so each entry shows the most common genes and DNA. What appears here as the V and J calls and clone size reflects TCRdb's work, not the paper's. Counted in this sample were fewer than 850,000 distinct CDR3 sequences; roughly 29% of them appeared once. Together, the top ten hold 0.55% to 0.65% of the sample.

The source material was blood. The chain was built from TRBV24-1 and TRBJ2-1, with no reliable assignment of the D segment. The receptor's source is a girl aged 5-17 years with multiple sclerosis. The CDR3 is CATSDLSYNEQFF. The DNA sequence is TGTGCCACCAGTGATTTATCATACAATGAGCAGTTCTTC.